This TCR beta chain is drawn from a study of T cell repertoires in cytomegalovirus infection. Whole-study context: Matching HLA type and CMV infection were both indicated by public TCR beta signatures.

Study-wide findings and caveats: CMV-specific TCR beta clonotypes restricted by HLA-C dominated the ex vivo response. Of the TCR beta families, the public ones yielded a cumulative frequency that identified carriers of CMV plus the relevant HLA.

Using its own MiXCR run on the reads, TCRdb lists one record per CDR3 protein. The table shows around 230,000 distinct CDR3 sequences, with roughly 6.5% occurring only once. Ten or more counts support this clonotype. Antigen specificity is unknown. Germline V CDR1 and CDR2: SGDLS, YYNGEE. Trimming took 6 bases from V and 1 from J, leaving 10 bases between them. CDR3 length: 13 amino acids. The TCR comes from a human donor in good health (CMV status not recorded). Some clones in this sample may be carry-over from other donors' samples. J is TRBJ2-5 and V is TRBV9; the D gene is possibly TRBD1 (6 bases). The source material was PBMCs. CDR3 DNA sequence: TGTGCCAGCACCACAGGGACCCAAGAGACCCAGTACTTC. It codes for CASTTGTQETQYF.